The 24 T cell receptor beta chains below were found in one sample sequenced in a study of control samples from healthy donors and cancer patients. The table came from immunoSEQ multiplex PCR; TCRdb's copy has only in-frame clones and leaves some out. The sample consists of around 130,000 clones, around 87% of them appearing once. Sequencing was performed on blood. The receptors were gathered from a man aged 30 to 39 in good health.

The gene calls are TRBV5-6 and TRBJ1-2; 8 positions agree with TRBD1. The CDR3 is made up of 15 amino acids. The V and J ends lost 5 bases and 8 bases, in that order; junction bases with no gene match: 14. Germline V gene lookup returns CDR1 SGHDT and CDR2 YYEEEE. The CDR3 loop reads CASSFLDRETPGYTF. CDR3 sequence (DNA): TGTGCCAGCAGTTTTCTGGACAGGGAAACTCCGGGCTACACCTTC. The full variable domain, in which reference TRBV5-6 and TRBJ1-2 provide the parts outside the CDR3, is DAGVTQSPTHLIKTRGQQVTLRCSPKSGHDTVSWYQQALGQGPQFIFQYYEEEERQRGNFPDRFSGHQFPNYSSELNVNALLLGDSALYLCASSFLDRETPGYTFGSGTRLTVV.

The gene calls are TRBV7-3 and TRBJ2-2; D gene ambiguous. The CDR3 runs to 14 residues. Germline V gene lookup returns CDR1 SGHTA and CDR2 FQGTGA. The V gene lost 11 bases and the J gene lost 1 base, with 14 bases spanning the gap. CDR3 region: CASRKPLNTGELFF. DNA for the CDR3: TGTGCCTCCAGGAAACCGCTGAACACCGGGGAGCTGTTTTTT.

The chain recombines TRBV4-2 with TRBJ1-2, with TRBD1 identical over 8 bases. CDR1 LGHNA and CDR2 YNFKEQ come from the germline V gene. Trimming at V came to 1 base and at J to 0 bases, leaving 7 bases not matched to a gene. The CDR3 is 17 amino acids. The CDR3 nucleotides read TGTGCCAGCAGCCAAGCGACAGGGGCGGGGGCTAACTATGGCTACACCTTC. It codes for CASSQATGAGANYGYTF.

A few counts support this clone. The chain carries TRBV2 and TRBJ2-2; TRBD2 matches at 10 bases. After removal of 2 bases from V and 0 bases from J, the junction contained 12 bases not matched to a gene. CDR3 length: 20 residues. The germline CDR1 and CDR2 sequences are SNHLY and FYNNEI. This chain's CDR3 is CASSEYRVSGGPTNTGELFF. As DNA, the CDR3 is TGTGCCAGCAGTGAATATCGGGTTAGCGGGGGGCCAACGAACACCGGGGAGCTGTTTTTT.

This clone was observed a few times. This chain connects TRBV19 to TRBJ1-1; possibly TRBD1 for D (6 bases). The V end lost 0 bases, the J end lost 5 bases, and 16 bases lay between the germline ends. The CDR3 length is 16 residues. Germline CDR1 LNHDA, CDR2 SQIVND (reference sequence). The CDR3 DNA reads TGTGCCAGTAGTATAGATCCGCCAGGGGCGTATACTGAAGCTTTCTTT. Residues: CASSIDPPGAYTEAFF.

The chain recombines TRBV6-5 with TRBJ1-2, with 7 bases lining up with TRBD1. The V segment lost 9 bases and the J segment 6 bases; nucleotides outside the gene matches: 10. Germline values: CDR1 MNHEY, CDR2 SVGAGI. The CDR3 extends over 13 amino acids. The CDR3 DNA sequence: TGTGCCAGTAGACAGGACAGGATCCATGGCTACACCTTC. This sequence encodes CASRQDRIHGYTF.

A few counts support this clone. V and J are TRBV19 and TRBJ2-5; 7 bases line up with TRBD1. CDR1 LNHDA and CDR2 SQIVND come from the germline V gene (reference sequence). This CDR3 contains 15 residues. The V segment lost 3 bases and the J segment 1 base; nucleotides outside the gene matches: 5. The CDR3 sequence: CASSMQGQSQETQYF. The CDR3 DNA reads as TGTGCCAGTAGTATGCAGGGACAGAGCCAAGAGACCCAGTACTTC.

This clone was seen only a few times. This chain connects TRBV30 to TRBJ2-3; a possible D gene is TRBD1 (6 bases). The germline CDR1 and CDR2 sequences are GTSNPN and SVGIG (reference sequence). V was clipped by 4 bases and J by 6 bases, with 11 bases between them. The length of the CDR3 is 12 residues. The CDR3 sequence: CAWTGVGDTQYF. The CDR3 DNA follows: TGTGCCTGGACAGGGGTCGGGGATACGCAGTATTTT.

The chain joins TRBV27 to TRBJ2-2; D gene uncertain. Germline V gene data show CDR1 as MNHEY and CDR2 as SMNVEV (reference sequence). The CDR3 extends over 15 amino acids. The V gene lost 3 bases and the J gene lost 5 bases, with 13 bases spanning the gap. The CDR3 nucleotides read TGTGCCAGCAGTTTTATTCCACGACGGACCGGGGAGCTGTTTTTT. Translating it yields CASSFIPRRTGELFF.

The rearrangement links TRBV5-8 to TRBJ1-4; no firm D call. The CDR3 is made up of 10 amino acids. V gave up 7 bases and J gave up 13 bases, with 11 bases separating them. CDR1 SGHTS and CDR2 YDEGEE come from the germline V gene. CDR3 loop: CASSRHILFF. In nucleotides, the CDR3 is TGTGCCAGCTCTCGACATATACTGTTTTTT.

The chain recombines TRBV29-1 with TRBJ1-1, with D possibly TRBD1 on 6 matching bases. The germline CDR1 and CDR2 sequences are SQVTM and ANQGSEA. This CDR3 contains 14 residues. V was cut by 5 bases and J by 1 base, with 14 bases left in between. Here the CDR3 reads CSVLGQSENTEAFF. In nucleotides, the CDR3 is TGCAGCGTTTTAGGACAGTCCGAGAACACTGAAGCTTTCTTT.

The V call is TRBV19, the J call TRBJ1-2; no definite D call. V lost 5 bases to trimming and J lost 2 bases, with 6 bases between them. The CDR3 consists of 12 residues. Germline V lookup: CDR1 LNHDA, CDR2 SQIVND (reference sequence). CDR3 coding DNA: TGTGCCAGTAGTGAAGAGAACTATGGCTACACCTTC. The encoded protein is CASSEENYGYTF.

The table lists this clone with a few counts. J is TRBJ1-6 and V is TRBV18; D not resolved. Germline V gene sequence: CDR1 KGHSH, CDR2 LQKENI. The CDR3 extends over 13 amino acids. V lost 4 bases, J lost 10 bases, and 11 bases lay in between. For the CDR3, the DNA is TGTGCCAGCTCACAAGACCAGAACTCACCCCTCCACTTT. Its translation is CASSQDQNSPLHF. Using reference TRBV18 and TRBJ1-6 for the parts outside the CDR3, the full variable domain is NAGVMQNPRHLVRRRGQEARLRCSPMKGHSHVYWYRQLPEEGLKFMVYLQKENIIDESGMPKERFSAEFPKEGPSILRIQQVVRGDSAAYFCASSQDQNSPLHFGNGTRLTVT.

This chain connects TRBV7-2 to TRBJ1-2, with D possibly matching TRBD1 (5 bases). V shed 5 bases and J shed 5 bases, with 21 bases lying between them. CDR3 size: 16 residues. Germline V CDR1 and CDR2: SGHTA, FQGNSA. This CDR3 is CASSPSWGRLLYGYTF. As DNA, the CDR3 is TGTGCCAGCAGCCCCTCGTGGGGCAGACTCCTATATGGCTACACCTTC.

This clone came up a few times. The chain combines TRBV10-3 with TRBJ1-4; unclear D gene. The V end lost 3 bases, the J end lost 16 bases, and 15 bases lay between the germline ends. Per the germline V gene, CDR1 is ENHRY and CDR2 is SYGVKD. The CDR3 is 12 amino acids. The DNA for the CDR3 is TGTGCCATCAGTGAAGGAACCCCGGCACAGTTTTTT. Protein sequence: CAISEGTPAQFF.

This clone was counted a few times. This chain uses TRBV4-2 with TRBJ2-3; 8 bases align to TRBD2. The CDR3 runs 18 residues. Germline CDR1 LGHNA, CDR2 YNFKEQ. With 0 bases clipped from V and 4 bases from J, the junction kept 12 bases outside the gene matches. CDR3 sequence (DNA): TGTGCCAGCAGCCAAGAAGGTCCCCGGGGGGGCAGTGCAGATACGCAGTATTTT. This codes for CASSQEGPRGGSADTQYF.

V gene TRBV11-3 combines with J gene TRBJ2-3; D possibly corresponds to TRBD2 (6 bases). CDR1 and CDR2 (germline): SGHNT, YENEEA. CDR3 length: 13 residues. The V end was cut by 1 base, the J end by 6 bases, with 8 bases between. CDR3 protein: CASSLAGVDTQYF. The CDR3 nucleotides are TGTGCCAGCAGCTTAGCGGGGGTGGATACGCAGTATTTT.

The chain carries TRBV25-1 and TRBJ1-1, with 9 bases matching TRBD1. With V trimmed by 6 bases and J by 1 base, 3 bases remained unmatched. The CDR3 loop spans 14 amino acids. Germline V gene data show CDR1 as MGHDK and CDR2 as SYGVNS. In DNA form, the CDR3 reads TGTGCCAGCAGAAGACAGGGGGGGAACACTGAAGCTTTCTTT. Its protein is CASRRQGGNTEAFF.

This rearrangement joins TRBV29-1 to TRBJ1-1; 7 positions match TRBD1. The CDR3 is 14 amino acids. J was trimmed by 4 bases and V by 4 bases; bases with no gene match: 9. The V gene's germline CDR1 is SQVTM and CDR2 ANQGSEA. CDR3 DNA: TGCAGCGTTGTAGAGGGGGCGCGGGGCACTGAAGCTTTCTTT. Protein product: CSVVEGARGTEAFF.

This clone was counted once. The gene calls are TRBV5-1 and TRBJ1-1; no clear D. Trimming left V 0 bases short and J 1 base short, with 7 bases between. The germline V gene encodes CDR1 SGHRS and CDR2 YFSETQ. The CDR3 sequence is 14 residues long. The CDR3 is CASSLGTRNTEAFF. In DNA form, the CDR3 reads TGCGCCAGCAGCTTGGGAACGCGGAACACTGAAGCTTTCTTT.

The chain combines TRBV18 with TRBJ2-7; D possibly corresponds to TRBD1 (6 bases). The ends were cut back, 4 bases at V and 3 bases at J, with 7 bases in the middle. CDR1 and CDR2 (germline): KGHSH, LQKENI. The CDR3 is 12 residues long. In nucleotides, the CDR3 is TGTGCCAGCTCACGGACAGACTACGAGCAGTACTTC. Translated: CASSRTDYEQYF.

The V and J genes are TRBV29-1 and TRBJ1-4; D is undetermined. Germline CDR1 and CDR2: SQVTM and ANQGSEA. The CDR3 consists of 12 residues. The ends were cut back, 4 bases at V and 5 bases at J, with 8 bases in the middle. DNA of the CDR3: TGCAGCGTTGGACGGTCGAATGAAAAACTGTTTTTT. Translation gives CSVGRSNEKLFF.

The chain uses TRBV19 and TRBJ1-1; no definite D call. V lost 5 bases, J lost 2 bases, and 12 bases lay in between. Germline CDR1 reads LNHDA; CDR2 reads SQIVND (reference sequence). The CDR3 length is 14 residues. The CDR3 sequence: CASSGGMGNTEAFF. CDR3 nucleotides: TGTGCCAGTAGTGGAGGTATGGGAAACACTGAAGCTTTCTTT. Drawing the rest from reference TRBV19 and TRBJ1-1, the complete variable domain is DGGITQSPKYLFRKEGQNVTLSCEQNLNHDAMYWYRQDPGQGLRLIYYSQIVNDFQKGDIAEGYSVSREKKESFPLTVTSAQKNPTAFYLCASSGGMGNTEAFFGQGTRLTVV.

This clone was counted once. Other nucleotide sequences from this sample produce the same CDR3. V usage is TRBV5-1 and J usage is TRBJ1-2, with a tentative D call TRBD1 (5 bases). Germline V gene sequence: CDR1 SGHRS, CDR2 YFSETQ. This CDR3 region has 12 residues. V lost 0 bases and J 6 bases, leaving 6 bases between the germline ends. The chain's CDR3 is CASSLGGNGYTF. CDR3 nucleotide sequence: TGCGCCAGCAGCTTGGGGGGGAATGGCTACACCTTC.